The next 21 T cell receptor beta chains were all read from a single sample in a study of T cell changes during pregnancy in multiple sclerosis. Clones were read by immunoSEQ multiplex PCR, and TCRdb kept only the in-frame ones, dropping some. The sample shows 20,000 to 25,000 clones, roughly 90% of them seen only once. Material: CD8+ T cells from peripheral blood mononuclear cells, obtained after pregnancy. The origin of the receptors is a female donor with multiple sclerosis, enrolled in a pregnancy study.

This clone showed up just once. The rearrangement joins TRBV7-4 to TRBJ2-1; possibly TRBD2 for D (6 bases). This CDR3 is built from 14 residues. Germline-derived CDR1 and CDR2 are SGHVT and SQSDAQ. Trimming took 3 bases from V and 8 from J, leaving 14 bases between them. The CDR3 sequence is CASSFGRTGDEQFF. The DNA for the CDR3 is TGTGCCAGCAGCTTCGGGCGGACGGGGGATGAGCAGTTCTTC.

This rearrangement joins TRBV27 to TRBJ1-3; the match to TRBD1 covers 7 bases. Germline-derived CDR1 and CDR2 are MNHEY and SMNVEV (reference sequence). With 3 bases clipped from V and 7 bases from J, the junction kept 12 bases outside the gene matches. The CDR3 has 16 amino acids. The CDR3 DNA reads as TGTGCCAGCAGTTTCGGTACAGGGGTGTTAGGGAACACCATATATTTT. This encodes CASSFGTGVLGNTIYF.

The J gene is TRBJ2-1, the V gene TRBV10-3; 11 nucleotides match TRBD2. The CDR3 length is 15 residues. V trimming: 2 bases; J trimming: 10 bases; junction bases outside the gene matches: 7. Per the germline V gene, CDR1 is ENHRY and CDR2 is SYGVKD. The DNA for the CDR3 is TGTGCCATCAGTGAGCAACTAGCGGGAGCTGGCGAGCAGTTCTTC. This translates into CAISEQLAGAGEQFF.

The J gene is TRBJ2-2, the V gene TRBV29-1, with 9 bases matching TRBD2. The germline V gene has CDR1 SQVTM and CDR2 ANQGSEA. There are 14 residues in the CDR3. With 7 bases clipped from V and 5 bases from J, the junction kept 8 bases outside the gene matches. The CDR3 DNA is TGCAGCGGCCTAGCGGGAAAAACGACCGGGGAGCTGTTTTTT. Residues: CSGLAGKTTGELFF.

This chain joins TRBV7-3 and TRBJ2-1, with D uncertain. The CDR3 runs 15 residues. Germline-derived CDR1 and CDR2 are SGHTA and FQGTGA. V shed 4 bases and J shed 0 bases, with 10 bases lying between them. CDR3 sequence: CASSSSPSSYNEQFF. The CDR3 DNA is TGTGCCAGCAGCTCGTCACCGAGCTCCTACAATGAGCAGTTCTTC.

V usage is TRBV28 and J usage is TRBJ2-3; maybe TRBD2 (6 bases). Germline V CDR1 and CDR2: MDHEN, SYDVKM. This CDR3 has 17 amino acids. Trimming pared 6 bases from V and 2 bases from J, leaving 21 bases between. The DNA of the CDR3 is TGTGCCAGCAGCCTCTCTGGGGGGAATCTTTACACAGATACGCAGTATTTT. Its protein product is CASSLSGGNLYTDTQYF.

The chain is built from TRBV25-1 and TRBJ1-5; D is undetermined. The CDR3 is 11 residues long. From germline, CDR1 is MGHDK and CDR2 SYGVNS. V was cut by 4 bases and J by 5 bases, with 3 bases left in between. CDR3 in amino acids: CASSGDQPQHF. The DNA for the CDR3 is TGTGCCAGCAGTGGAGATCAGCCCCAGCATTTT.

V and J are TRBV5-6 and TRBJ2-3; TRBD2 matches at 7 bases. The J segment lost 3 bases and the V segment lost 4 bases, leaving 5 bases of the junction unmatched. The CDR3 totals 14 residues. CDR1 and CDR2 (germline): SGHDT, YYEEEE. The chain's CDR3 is CASSPLRETDTQYF. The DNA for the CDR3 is TGTGCCAGCAGCCCCCTGCGGGAGACAGATACGCAGTATTTT.

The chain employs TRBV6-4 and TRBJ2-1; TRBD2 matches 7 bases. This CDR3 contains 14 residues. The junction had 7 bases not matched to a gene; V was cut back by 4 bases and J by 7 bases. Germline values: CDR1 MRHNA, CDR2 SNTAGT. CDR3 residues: CASSVDGTTNEQFF. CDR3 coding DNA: TGTGCCAGCAGTGTCGACGGGACTACGAATGAGCAGTTCTTC.

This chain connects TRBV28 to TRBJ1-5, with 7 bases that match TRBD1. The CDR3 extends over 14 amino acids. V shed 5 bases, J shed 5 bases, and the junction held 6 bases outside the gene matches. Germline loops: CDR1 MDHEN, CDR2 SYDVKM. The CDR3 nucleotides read TGTGCCAGCAGTCTCCGACAGGGCTATCAGCCCCAGCATTTT. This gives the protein CASSLRQGYQPQHF.

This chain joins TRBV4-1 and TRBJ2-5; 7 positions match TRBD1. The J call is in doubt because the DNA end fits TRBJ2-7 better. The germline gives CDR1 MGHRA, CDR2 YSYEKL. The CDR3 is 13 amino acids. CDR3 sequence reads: CASSQEPGGEQYF. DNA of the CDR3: TGCGCCAGCAGCCAAGAACCAGGGGGCGAGCAGTACTTC.

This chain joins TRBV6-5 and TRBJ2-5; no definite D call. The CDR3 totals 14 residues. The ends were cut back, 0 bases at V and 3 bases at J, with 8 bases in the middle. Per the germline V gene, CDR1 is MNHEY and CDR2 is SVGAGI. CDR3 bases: TGTGCCAGCAGTTACTCGATTGCAGAAGAGACCCAGTACTTC. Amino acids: CASSYSIAEETQYF.

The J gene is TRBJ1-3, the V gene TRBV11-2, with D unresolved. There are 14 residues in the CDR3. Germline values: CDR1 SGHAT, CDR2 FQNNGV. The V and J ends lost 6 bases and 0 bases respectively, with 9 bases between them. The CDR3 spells CASRPTNSGNTIYF. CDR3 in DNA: TGTGCCAGCAGACCCACAAACTCTGGAAACACCATATATTTT.

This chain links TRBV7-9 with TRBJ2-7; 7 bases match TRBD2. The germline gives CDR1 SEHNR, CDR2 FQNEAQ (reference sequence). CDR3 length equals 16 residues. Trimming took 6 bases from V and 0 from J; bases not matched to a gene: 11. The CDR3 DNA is TGTGCCAGCAGTCCTCCGTGGGGGGGGAGCTCCTACGAGCAGTACTTC. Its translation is CASSPPWGGSSYEQYF.

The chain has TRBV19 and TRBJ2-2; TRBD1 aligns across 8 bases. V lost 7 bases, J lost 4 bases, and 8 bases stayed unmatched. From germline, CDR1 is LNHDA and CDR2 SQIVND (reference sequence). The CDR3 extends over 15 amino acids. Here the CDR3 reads CASTSQDRVTGELFF. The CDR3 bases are TGTGCCAGTACCTCCCAGGACAGGGTCACCGGGGAGCTGTTTTTT.

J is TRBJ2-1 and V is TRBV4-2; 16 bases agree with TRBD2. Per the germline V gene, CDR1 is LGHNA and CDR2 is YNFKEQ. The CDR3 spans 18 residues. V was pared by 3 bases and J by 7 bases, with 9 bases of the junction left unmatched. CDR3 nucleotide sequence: TGTGCCAGCAGCCATTCTTTGGGACTAGCGGGAGGGAAAAATGAGCAGTTCTTC. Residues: CASSHSLGLAGGKNEQFF.

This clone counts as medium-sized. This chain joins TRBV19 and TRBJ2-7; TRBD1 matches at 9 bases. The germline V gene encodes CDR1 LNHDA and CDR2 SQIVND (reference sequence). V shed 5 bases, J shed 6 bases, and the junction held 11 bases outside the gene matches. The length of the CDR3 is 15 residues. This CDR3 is CASSSGTGNQGEQYF. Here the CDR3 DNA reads TGTGCCAGTAGTTCGGGGACAGGGAATCAAGGCGAGCAGTACTTC.

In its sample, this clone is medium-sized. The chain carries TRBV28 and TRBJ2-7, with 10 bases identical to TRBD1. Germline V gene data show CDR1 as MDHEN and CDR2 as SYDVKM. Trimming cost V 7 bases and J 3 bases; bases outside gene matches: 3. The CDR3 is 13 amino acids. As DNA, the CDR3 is TGTGCCAGCAAGGGACAGGGGCTCTACGAGCAGTACTTC. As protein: CASKGQGLYEQYF.

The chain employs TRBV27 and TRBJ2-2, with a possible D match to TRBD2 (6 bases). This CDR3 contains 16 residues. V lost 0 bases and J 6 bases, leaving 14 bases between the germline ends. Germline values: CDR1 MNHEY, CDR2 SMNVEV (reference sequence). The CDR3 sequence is CASSLSRGYNPGELFF. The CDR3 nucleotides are TGTGCCAGCAGTTTATCGCGGGGATATAACCCCGGGGAGCTGTTTTTT.

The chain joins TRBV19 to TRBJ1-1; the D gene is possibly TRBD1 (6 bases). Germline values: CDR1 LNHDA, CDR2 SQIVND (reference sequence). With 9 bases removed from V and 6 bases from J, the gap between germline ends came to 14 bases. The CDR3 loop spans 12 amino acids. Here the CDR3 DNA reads TGTGCCAGCTATAACGGGGGGCCTGAAGCTTTCTTT. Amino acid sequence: CASYNGGPEAFF.

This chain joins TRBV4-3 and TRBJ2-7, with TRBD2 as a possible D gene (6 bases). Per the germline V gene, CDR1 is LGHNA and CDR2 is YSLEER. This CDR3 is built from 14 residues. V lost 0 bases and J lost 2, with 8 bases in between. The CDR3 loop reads CASSQEEGPYEQYF. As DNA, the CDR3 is TGCGCCAGCAGCCAAGAGGAGGGGCCCTACGAGCAGTACTTC.